The next 18 T cell receptor beta chains were all read from a single sample in a study of blood T cell repertoires in COVID-19. Only in-frame clones appear in the TCRdb table, and some are missing; sequencing was by immunoSEQ multiplex PCR. The sample has tens of thousands of clones; over 60% are singletons. The sequenced sample was peripheral blood. The receptors were gathered from a man in his 70s with COVID-19, enrolled during active disease.

The chain couples TRBV5-5 to TRBJ1-1, with 9 bases aligning to TRBD1. With V trimmed by 4 bases and J by 5 bases, 6 bases remained unmatched. Germline V lookup: CDR1 SGHKS, CDR2 YYEKEE (reference sequence). This CDR3 has 14 residues. The CDR3 reads CASSRQGGSTEAFF. Here the CDR3 DNA reads TGTGCCAGCAGCCGACAGGGGGGAAGTACTGAAGCTTTCTTT.

This clone was observed once. For the CDR3, the DNA is TGTGCCAGCAGTGAACGTACGGGAAGCTCTGGAAACACCATATATTTT. This sequence encodes CASSERTGSSGNTIYF. The rearrangement joins TRBV6-1 to TRBJ1-3; D unclear. The germline gives CDR1 MNHNS, CDR2 SASEGT. The CDR3 length is 16 residues. The V end was cut by 2 bases, the J end by 0 bases, with 11 bases between.

The V call is TRBV6-2 or TRBV6-3, the J call TRBJ1-5; D not resolved. Germline V gene lookup returns CDR1 MNHEY and CDR2 SVGEGT. V lost 4 bases and J 15 bases, leaving 16 bases between the germline ends. This CDR3 is 12 amino acids long. CDR3 bases: TGTGCCAGCAGTTCCCCTGGGAGCGCGGGGCATTTT. This gives the protein CASSSPGSAGHF.

This chain links TRBV5-1 with TRBJ1-4; possible D gene TRBD1, 6 bases. The CDR3 loop spans 15 amino acids. Between the trimmed V and J ends, which lost 1 base and 7 bases, there was a span of 14 bases. CDR1 and CDR2 (germline): SGHRS, YFSETQ. As DNA, the CDR3 is TGCGCCAGCAGCTTGAGCGGGACATTTCCTGAAAAACTGTTTTTT. Translated: CASSLSGTFPEKLFF.

J is TRBJ1-5 and V is TRBV7-8; no firm D call. This CDR3 has 16 amino acids. V lost 1 base to trimming and J lost 6 bases, with 16 bases between them. Germline lookup yields CDR1 SGHVS and CDR2 FQNEAQ. CDR3 sequence reads: CASSLVFRGEGQPQHF. The CDR3 DNA reads TGTGCCAGCAGCTTAGTTTTCCGGGGTGAGGGTCAGCCCCAGCATTTT.

The CDR3 region is CPGSSRDRV. The CDR3 DNA reads TGTCCTGGGAGCTCCCGGGACAGGGTC. The chain carries TRBV22-1 and TRBJ2-7; the table calls TRBD1, which could not be checked here. TRBV22-1 is noted as a pseudogene. This CDR3 has 9 residues.

The rearrangement joins TRBV4-2 to TRBJ1-1, with D unresolved. The CDR3 is 13 amino acids. Germline-derived CDR1 and CDR2 are LGHNA and YNFKEQ. With 3 bases removed from V and 3 bases from J, the gap between germline ends came to 8 bases. The DNA for the CDR3 is TGTGCCAGCAGCCAGACTGGGTACACTGAAGCTTTCTTT. Amino acid sequence: CASSQTGYTEAFF.

The rearrangement links TRBV9 to TRBJ2-7, with a possible D match to TRBD1 (6 bases). The CDR3 totals 16 residues. V gave up 3 bases and J gave up 7 bases, with 23 bases separating them. Germline CDR1 and CDR2: SGDLS and YYNGEE. In DNA form, the CDR3 reads TGTGCCAGCAGCGCCCGACCGGGGACAACCGGGGAGGAGCAGTACTTC. The encoded protein is CASSARPGTTGEEQYF.

V is TRBV4-3 and J is TRBJ1-1, with 7 nucleotides matching TRBD1. This CDR3 comprises 13 residues. The trim removed 3 bases at V and 10 bases at J, leaving 8 bases unmatched. The germline CDR1 and CDR2 sequences are LGHNA and YSLEER. The CDR3 sequence: CASSHRQGVAAFF. CDR3 coding DNA: TGCGCCAGCAGCCACCGACAGGGTGTCGCAGCTTTCTTT.

CDR3: CASSFDRGEVPQHF. CDR3 coding DNA: TGTGCCAGCAGCTTCGACAGGGGAGAGGTCCCCCAGCATTTT. The chain has TRBV6-5 and TRBJ1-5; TRBD1 aligns across 8 bases. The CDR3 consists of 14 residues. Germline CDR1 MNHEY, CDR2 SVGAGI. The J segment lost 10 bases and the V segment lost 6 bases, leaving 11 bases of the junction unmatched.

V usage is TRBV28 and J usage is TRBJ1-2, with 7 bases aligning to TRBD1. Germline V gives CDR1 MDHEN, CDR2 SYDVKM. CDR3 length: 13 amino acids. V dropped 7 bases and J dropped 5; count of bases not matched to a gene: 7. CDR3 loop: CASTGTVEYGYTF. In nucleotides, the CDR3 is TGTGCCAGCACTGGGACAGTTGAATATGGCTACACCTTC.

The chain links TRBV28 to TRBJ1-5, with 9 nucleotides matching TRBD1. This CDR3 comprises 15 residues. V shed 6 bases, J shed 1 base, and the junction held 4 bases outside the gene matches. The germline gives CDR1 MDHEN, CDR2 SYDVKM. CDR3 in amino acids: CASSSDRGSNQPQHF. The CDR3 coding sequence is TGTGCCAGCAGCTCTGACAGGGGGAGCAATCAGCCCCAGCATTTT.

The gene calls are TRBV27 and TRBJ1-1; 9 bases match TRBD1. This CDR3 is 15 amino acids long. Germline CDR1 reads MNHEY; CDR2 reads SMNVEV (reference sequence). J was trimmed by 1 base and V by 7 bases; bases with no gene match: 7. CDR3 bases: TGTGCCAGCACAAGGACAGGGGCTACGAACACTGAAGCTTTCTTT. Translating it yields CASTRTGATNTEAFF.

Written as DNA, the CDR3 is TGTGCCAGTAGTTCACTAGCGCGTAACACCGGGGAGCTGTTTTTT. This translates into CASSSLARNTGELFF. J is TRBJ2-2 and V is TRBV19; TRBD2 aligns across 7 bases. The V gene end was trimmed by 5 bases and the J gene end by 2 bases; junction bases not matched to a gene: 5. Looked up from germline, CDR1 is LNHDA and CDR2 is SQIVND (reference sequence). This CDR3 comprises 15 residues.

This clone was recorded only once. This chain connects TRBV23-1 to TRBJ2-7, with 8 bases lining up with TRBD1. TRBV23-1 falls under the ORF class, with uncertain function. V was clipped by 6 bases and J by 4 bases; unmatched bases: 11. This CDR3 is built from 15 residues. The CDR3 spells CASSVVAGQDYEQYF. Here the CDR3 DNA reads TGCGCCAGCAGCGTAGTCGCGGGACAGGATTACGAGCAGTACTTC.

V is TRBV28 and J is TRBJ2-1; D ambiguous. Germline CDR1 is MDHEN and CDR2 is SYDVKM. V was clipped by 4 bases and J by 6 bases, with 10 bases between them. The CDR3 is 13 residues long. CDR3 DNA sequence: TGTGCCAGCAGTTCCGCTAGTCGCAATGAGCAGTTCTTC. It is translated as CASSSASRNEQFF. The complete variable domain, with remaining parts taken from reference TRBV28 and TRBJ2-1, reads DVKVTQSSRYLVKRTGEKVFLECVQDMDHENMFWYRQDPGLGLRLIYFSYDVKMKEKGDIPEGYSVSREKKERFSLILESASTNQTSMYLCASSSASRNEQFFGPGTRLTVL.

CDR3 coding DNA: TGCGCCAGCAGTGGAGACAGGGGGCGAATCGAAGGGCGCACTGAAGCTTTCTTT. Translating it yields CASSGDRGRIEGRTEAFF. The V call is TRBV10-1, the J call TRBJ1-1; TRBD1 matches at 10 bases. The CDR3 consists of 18 residues. The V and J ends lost 4 bases and 4 bases, in that order; junction bases with no gene match: 15. CDR1 and CDR2 from the germline V gene are WNHNN and SYGVQD (reference sequence).

In this sample, this clone turned up once. The genes are TRBV10-2 and TRBJ2-7; possibly TRBD2 for D (5 bases). Trimming pared 4 bases from V and 0 bases from J, leaving 16 bases between. Germline V gene data show CDR1 as WSHSY and CDR2 as SAAADI. The CDR3 contains 16 residues. Written as DNA, the CDR3 is TGCGCCAGCAGTGTACATGGACTTCCCGGCTCCTACGAGCAGTACTTC. Its translation is CASSVHGLPGSYEQYF.